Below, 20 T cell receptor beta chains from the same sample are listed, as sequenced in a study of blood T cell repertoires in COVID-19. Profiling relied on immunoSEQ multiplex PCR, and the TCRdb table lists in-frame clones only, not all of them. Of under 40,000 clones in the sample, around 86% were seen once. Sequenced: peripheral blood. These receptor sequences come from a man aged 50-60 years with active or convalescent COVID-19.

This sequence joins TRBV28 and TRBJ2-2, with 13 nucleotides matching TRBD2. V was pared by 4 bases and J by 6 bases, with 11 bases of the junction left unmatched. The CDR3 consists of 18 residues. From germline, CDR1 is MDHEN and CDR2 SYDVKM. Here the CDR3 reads CASSSGTSGTSRSGELFF. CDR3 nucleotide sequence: TGTGCCAGCAGTTCCGGGACTAGCGGGACCTCCAGGTCCGGGGAGCTGTTTTTT. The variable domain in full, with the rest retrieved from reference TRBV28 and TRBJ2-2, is DVKVTQSSRYLVKRTGEKVFLECVQDMDHENMFWYRQDPGLGLRLIYFSYDVKMKEKGDIPEGYSVSREKKERFSLILESASTNQTSMYLCASSSGTSGTSRSGELFFGEGSRLTVL.

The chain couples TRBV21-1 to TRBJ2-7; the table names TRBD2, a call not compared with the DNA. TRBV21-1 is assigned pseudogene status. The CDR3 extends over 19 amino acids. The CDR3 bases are TGTGCCAGCAAATCGATGGGATCCAGGACTAGCGCAAGGGATTACGAGCAGTACTTC. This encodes CASKSMGSRTSARDYEQYF.

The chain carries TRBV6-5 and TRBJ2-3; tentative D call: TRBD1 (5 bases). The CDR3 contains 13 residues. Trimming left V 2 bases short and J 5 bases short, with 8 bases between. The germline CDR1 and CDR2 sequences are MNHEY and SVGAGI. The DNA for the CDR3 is TGTGCCAGCAGTTACAGGGGTCTAGATACGCAGTATTTT. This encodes CASSYRGLDTQYF.

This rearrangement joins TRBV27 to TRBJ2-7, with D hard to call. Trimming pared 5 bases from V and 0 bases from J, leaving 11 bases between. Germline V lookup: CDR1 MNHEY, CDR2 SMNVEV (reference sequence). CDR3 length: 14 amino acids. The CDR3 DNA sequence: TGTGCCAGCAGTCCCTATTCCGGCTCCTACGAGCAGTACTTC. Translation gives CASSPYSGSYEQYF.

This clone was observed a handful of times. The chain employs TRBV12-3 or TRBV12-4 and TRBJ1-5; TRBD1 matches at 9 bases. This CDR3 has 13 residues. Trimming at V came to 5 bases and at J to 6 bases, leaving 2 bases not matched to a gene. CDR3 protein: CASSTGGGQPQHF. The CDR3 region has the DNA TGTGCCAGCAGTACAGGGGGCGGTCAGCCCCAGCATTTT.

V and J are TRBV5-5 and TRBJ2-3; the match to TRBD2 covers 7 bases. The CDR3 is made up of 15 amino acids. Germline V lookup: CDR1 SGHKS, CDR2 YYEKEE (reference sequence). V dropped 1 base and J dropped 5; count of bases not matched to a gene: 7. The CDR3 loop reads CASSLRRPGGDTQYF. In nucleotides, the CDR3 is TGTGCCAGCAGCTTGCGGCGGCCGGGAGGAGATACGCAGTATTTT.

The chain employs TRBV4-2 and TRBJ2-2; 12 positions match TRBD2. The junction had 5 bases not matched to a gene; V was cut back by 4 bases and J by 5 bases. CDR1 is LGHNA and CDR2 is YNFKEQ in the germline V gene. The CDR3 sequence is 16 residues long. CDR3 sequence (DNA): TGTGCCAGCAGCCCGAGGACTAGCGGGGTTACCGGGGAGCTGTTTTTT. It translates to CASSPRTSGVTGELFF.

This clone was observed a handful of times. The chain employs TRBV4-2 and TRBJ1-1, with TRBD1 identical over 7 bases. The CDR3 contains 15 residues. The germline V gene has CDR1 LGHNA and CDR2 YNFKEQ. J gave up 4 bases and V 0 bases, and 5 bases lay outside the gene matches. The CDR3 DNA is TGTGCCAGCAGCCAAGAGGAGGGGGCTAGCACTGAAGCTTTCTTT. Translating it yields CASSQEEGASTEAFF.

CDR3 in amino acids: CATGAGGGYEQYF. CDR3 nucleotides: TGTGCCACCGGAGCGGGAGGGGGGTACGAGCAGTACTTC. The gene calls are TRBV24-1 and TRBJ2-7; 10 bases line up with TRBD2. With V trimmed by 9 bases and J by 4 bases, 5 bases remained unmatched. The CDR3 consists of 13 residues. From germline, CDR1 is KGHDR and CDR2 SFDVKD.

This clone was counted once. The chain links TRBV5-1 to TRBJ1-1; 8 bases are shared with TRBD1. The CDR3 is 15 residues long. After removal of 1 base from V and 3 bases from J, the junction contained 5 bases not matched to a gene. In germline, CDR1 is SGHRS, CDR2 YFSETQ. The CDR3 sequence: CASSLQARGHTEAFF. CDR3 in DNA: TGCGCCAGCAGCTTGCAGGCCAGGGGGCACACTGAAGCTTTCTTT.

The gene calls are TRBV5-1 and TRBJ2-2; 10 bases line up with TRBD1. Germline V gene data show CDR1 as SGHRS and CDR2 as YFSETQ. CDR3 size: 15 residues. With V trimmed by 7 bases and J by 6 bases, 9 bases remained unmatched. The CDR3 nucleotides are TGCGCCAGCCATAGTGGACAGGGGGTTTCCGGGGAGCTGTTTTTT. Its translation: CASHSGQGVSGELFF.

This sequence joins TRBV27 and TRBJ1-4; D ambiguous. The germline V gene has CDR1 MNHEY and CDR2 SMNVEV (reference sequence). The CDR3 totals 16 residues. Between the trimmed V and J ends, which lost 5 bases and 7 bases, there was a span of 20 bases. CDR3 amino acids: CASSPYVRAPGEKLFF. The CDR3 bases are TGTGCCAGCAGTCCTTATGTGCGGGCCCCGGGTGAAAAACTGTTTTTT.

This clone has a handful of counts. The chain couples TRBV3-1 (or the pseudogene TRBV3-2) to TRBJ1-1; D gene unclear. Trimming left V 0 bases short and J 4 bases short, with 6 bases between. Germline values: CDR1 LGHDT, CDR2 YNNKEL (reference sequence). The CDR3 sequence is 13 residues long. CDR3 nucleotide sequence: TGTGCCAGCAGCCAAGATTCCCGCACTGAAGCTTTCTTT. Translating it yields CASSQDSRTEAFF.

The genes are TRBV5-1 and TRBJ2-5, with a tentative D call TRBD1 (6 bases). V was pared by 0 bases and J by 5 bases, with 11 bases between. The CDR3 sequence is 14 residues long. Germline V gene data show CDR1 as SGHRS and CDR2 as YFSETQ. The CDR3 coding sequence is TGCGCCAGCAGCTTGGCCCAACAGGGCGAGACCCAGTACTTC. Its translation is CASSLAQQGETQYF. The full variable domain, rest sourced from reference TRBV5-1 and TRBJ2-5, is KAGVTQTPRYLIKTRGQQVTLSCSPISGHRSVSWYQQTPGQGLQFLFEYFSETQRNKGNFPGRFSGRQFSNSRSEMNVSTLELGDSALYLCASSLAQQGETQYFGPGTRLLVL.

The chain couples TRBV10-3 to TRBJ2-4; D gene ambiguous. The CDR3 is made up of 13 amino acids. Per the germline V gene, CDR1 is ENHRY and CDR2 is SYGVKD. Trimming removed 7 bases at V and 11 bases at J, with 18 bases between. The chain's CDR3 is CAITPEVDGLQYF. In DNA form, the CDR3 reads TGTGCCATCACCCCCGAGGTAGACGGCCTTCAGTACTTC.

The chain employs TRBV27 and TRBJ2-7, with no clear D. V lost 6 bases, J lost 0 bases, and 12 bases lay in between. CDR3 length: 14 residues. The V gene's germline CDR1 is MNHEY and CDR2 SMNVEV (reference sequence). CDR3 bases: TGTGCCAGCAGCCCCGGGTCGATCTCCTACGAGCAGTACTTC. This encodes CASSPGSISYEQYF.

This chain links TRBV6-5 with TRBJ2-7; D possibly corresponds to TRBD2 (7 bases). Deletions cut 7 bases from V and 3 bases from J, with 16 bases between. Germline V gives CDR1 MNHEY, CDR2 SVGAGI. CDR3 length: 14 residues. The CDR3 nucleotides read TGTGCCAGCACCCCGGGGGGACAACTCTACGAGCAGTACGTC. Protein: CASTPGGQLYEQYV.

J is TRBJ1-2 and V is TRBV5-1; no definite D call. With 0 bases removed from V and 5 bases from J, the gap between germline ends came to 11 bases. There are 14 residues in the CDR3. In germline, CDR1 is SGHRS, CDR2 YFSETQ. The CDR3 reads CASSLGQSAYGYTF. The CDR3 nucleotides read TGCGCCAGCAGCTTGGGGCAAAGCGCTTATGGCTACACCTTC.

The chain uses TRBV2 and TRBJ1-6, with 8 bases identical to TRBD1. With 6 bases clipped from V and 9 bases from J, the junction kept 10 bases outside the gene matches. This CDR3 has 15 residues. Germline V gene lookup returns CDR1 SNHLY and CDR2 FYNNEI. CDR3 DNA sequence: TGTGCCAGCAGACCTAGGACAGGGCAGGTTTCACCCCTCCACTTT. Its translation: CASRPRTGQVSPLHF.

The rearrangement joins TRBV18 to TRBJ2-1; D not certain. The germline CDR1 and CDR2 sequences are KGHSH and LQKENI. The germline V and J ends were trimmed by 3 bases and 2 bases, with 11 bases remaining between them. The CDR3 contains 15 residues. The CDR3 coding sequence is TGTGCCAGCTCACCGCTAGGAAAAACCTACAATGAGCAGTTCTTC. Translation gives CASSPLGKTYNEQFF.